Listed here are 10 T cell receptor beta chains from one sample, sequenced in a study of T cell changes during pregnancy in multiple sclerosis. The protocol was immunoSEQ multiplex PCR, while the TCRdb copy is restricted to in-frame clones and leaves out a portion. The sample lists some 97,000 clones; approximately 90% were seen once. The sequencing used peripheral blood, collected in the second trimester of pregnancy. These receptors all stem from a female donor with multiple sclerosis, enrolled in a pregnancy study.

This chain links TRBV5-1 with TRBJ2-3; D not certain. The CDR3 has 14 residues. Germline-derived CDR1 and CDR2 are SGHRS and YFSETQ. V dropped 2 bases and J dropped 1 base, with 8 bases sitting between them. CDR3: CASSFYIGTDTQYF. The CDR3 coding sequence is TGCGCCAGCAGCTTTTATATTGGCACAGATACGCAGTATTTT.

The V gene is TRBV5-1, the J gene TRBJ2-5; 7 bases match TRBD2. J was trimmed by 1 base and V by 8 bases; bases with no gene match: 8. CDR1 is SGHRS and CDR2 is YFSETQ in the germline V gene. The CDR3 totals 14 residues. CDR3 residues: CASGGGGGQETQYF. DNA of the CDR3: TGCGCCAGTGGGGGAGGCGGGGGCCAAGAGACCCAGTACTTC.

V gene TRBV5-1 combines with J gene TRBJ1-1; the D gene is possibly TRBD1 (6 bases). This CDR3 contains 14 residues. The germline V and J ends were trimmed by 0 bases and 4 bases, with 10 bases remaining between them. Looked up from germline, CDR1 is SGHRS and CDR2 is YFSETQ. This CDR3 is CASSLAGQTTEAFF. In DNA, the CDR3 is TGCGCCAGCAGCTTGGCCGGACAGACCACTGAAGCTTTCTTT.

The CDR3 bases are TGTGCCAGCAGCGTAGCACAGGGCGGCGGTGAGCAGTTCTTC. Amino acid sequence: CASSVAQGGGEQFF. The V gene is TRBV9, the J gene TRBJ2-1, with D possibly TRBD1 on 6 matching bases. CDR1 SGDLS and CDR2 YYNGEE come from the germline V gene. The V end was cut by 0 bases, the J end by 9 bases, with 13 bases between. The CDR3 runs 14 residues.

V is TRBV5-1 and J is TRBJ1-2; 10 nucleotides agree with TRBD1. The CDR3 is 16 amino acids. Germline V CDR1 and CDR2: SGHRS, YFSETQ. The V gene end was trimmed by 5 bases and the J gene end by 5 bases; junction bases not matched to a gene: 12. The CDR3 here is CASSYSGTGEVYGYTF. The DNA of the CDR3 is TGCGCCAGCAGTTACTCCGGGACAGGGGAAGTTTATGGCTACACCTTC.

The chain carries TRBV27 and TRBJ2-5; 7 nucleotides line up with TRBD1. The ends lost 5 bases at V and 2 bases at J; junction bases unmatched: 5. The CDR3 contains 14 residues. Germline V gives CDR1 MNHEY, CDR2 SMNVEV (reference sequence). As DNA, the CDR3 is TGTGCCAGCAGTCAGGACAGGACTCAAGAGACCCAGTACTTC. Its protein product is CASSQDRTQETQYF.

V usage is TRBV12-2 and J usage is TRBJ1-5; no DNA check was done on the table's D call, TRBD1. TRBV12-2 is recorded as a pseudogene. The CDR3 length is 18 residues. CDR3 DNA sequence: TGTGCAAGTCGCTTAGTTAAGGGGTTCTGTCATAGCAATCAGCCCCAGCATTTT. Its translation: CASRLVKGFCHSNQPQHF.

V usage is TRBV6-5 and J usage is TRBJ1-2, with D hard to call. Between the trimmed V and J ends, which lost 5 bases and 3 bases, there was a span of 10 bases. CDR1 and CDR2 from the germline V gene are MNHEY and SVGAGI. The CDR3 consists of 13 residues. This CDR3 is CASSARSHYGYTF. The DNA for the CDR3 is TGTGCCAGCAGTGCGAGGTCGCACTATGGCTACACCTTC.

V gene TRBV15 combines with J gene TRBJ2-5; 10 bases align to TRBD2. The V gene end was trimmed by 3 bases and the J gene end by 1 base; junction bases not matched to a gene: 2. CDR3 length equals 15 residues. Germline-derived CDR1 and CDR2 are LNHNV and YYDKDF (reference sequence). As DNA, the CDR3 is TGTGCCACCAGCAGGGAGCGGGAGGGCCAAGAGACCCAGTACTTC. This translates into CATSREREGQETQYF. The whole variable domain, remainder taken from reference TRBV15 and TRBJ2-5, is DAMVIQNPRYQVTQFGKPVTLSCSQTLNHNVMYWYQQKSSQAPKLLFHYYDKDFNNEADTPDNFQSRRPNTSFCFLDIRSPGLGDTAMYLCATSREREGQETQYFGPGTRLLVL.

The rearrangement uses TRBV10-2 and TRBJ2-7; D might be TRBD2 (5 bases). Germline loops: CDR1 WSHSY, CDR2 SAAADI. The CDR3 is made up of 14 amino acids. Trimming shortened V by 3 bases and J by 2 bases, and 11 bases separated the two germline ends. The CDR3 sequence is CASSEFLATYEQYF. The CDR3 coding sequence is TGCGCCAGCAGTGAATTTTTAGCGACCTACGAGCAGTACTTC.